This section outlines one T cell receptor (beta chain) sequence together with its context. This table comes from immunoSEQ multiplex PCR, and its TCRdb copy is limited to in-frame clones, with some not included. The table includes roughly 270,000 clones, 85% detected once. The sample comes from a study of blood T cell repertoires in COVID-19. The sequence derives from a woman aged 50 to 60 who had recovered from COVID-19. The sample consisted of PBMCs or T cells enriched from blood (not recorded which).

The DNA of the CDR3 is TGTGCCAGCAGAGATTTCGGGACAGGGGACTACGAGCAGTACTTC. Its protein product is CASRDFGTGDYEQYF. V gene TRBV27 combines with J gene TRBJ2-7; 10 bases agree with TRBD1. J gave up 3 bases and V 6 bases, and 8 bases lay outside the gene matches. The CDR3 totals 15 residues. Germline-derived CDR1 and CDR2 are MNHEY and SMNVEV (reference sequence).